This TCR beta chain stems from a study of T cell responses to AZD1222 COVID-19 vaccine. Pooled samples include second doses given at about 4 or 12 weeks. Whole-study findings and limits: Close to half of spike-specific TCRs reportedly recognize unmutated variant regions. Two AZD1222 doses significantly raised spike-specific TCR breadth and depth over controls.

TCRdb's copy holds only in-frame clones and misses some; the assay was immunoSEQ multiplex PCR. The table includes 100,000 to 120,000 clones, 94% detected once. This CDR3 region has 16 residues. The V end lost 4 bases, the J end lost 2 bases, and 14 bases lay between the germline ends. Germline V gene data show CDR1 as MGHRA and CDR2 as YSYEKL. With respect to this clone: Its target is not known.

The rearrangement links TRBV4-1 to TRBJ2-2, with D perhaps TRBD2 (6 bases). This TCR derives from an adult who received the AZD1222 COVID-19 vaccine. Sequences were derived from peripheral blood, sampled 28 days after the second AZD1222 dose. The CDR3 reads CASSRGGSANTGELFF. The CDR3 DNA reads TGCGCCAGCAGCCGCGGAGGGTCAGCCAACACCGGGGAGCTGTTTTTT.